This TCR beta chain appears in the sequencing data of a study of OX40 agonist ivuxolimab in advanced cancers. Trimming took 4 bases from V and 12 from J; bases not matched to a gene: 16. The CDR3 is made up of 14 amino acids. Germline CDR1 is SGHKS and CDR2 is YYEKEE (reference sequence). TCRdb's copy holds only in-frame clones and misses some; the assay was immunoSEQ multiplex PCR. The data contain roughly 5,300 clones, 60% to 75% of them seen just once; the ten biggest clones take up about 50%. Sample: CD4+ or CD8+ T cells sorted from blood, taken in a trial of the OX40 agonist ivuxolimab. The clonotype was recovered from an adult with an advanced solid tumor such as melanoma, head and neck, liver or kidney cancer. This rearrangement joins TRBV5-5 to TRBJ2-7; 7 nucleotides match TRBD2. CDR3 loop: CASSPSPGTIGAYF. In DNA form, the CDR3 reads TGTGCCAGCAGCCCCAGTCCCGGGACTATAGGGGCGTACTTC.